Sequencing of this T cell receptor beta chain was carried out in a study of PD-L1 blockade in urothelial cancer. Study details: Blood samples contained a median about 150,000 T cells.

The time point is: peripheral blood 6 weeks after treatment start. Pretreatment and on-treatment blood mononuclear cell samples were taken, totaling between 1 and 8 time points per patient. Losses at the gene ends were 2 bases for V and 7 bases for J; bases not matched to a gene: 7. The CDR3 has 15 amino acids. Germline lookup yields CDR1 SGDLS and CDR2 YYNGEE. Generated by immunoSEQ multiplex PCR, the TCRdb table keeps only in-frame clones and is missing some. The repertoire includes tens of thousands of clones, more than 80% of them detected once, and 7.3% sits in the top ten. Sequences were derived from PBMCs, sampled around atezolizumab (anti-PD-L1) treatment. The chain has TRBV9 and TRBJ2-1; 9 bases agree with TRBD2. The clonotype comes from a man aged 65 to 85 with urothelial cancer. CDR3 sequence reads: CASSVGSGRMNEQFF. Here the CDR3 DNA reads TGTGCCAGCAGCGTGGGTAGCGGGAGAATGAATGAGCAGTTCTTC.